This TCR beta chain came from a study of blood T cell repertoires in COVID-19 (dated by TCRdb to 2018 to 2021). With regard to the full study: Collaborator samples came from the United States, Italy and Spain and covered acute and convalescent phases of COVID-19. The material from the prospective study consisted of cDNA or gDNA derived from T cells, B-cell-depleted T cells, or PBMCs. Deeply sampled blood TCRbeta repertoires from subjects exposed to, actively infected with, or recovered from COVID-19 were included in the dataset. The repertoires were released in a freely available public database intended as a resource for research on the immune response to SARS-CoV-2. Samples came from the ongoing ImmuneRACE study (first 160 participants) plus 1,254 subjects from 6 global collaborators. The sample metadata nearly always contained a de-identified subject ID, COVID-19 status, age in years and sex. Where HLA class I and class II types were available, the types were taken from metadata supplied by the sample provider, not from assay-based typing. Study-level results and caveats: The amount of clinical and demographic metadata varied by source and participant and was provided uncurated.

TCRbeta CDR3 regions were amplified from genomic DNA by means of the immunoSEQ Assay, a bias-controlled multiplex PCR. The source study handled its data this way. The number of nucleated cells in each sample was estimated by amplification of reference gene primers within the assay. Sequence reads were collapsed and filtered to measure the absolute abundance of every unique TCRbeta CDR3 rearrangement. For each sample, productive Simpson clonality was calculated as the square root of Simpson's diversity index across productive rearrangements. The table was pulled from immuneACCESS by TCRdb, which kept in-frame rearrangements only. Such tables lose some clones; where checked, under half of the loss comes from unresolved V genes, and the rest has no known cause. V and J calls and clone size follow that table, whereas D and trimming were derived from the DNA. The sample table shows roughly 450,000 clones, and roughly 91% are seen once. Approximately 0.65% of the sample is held by the ten biggest clonotypes.

On this clone itself: It lacks a known antigen. One base away there is no much larger clone; base qualities are not given.

In the prospective study, participants were about 18 to 95 years old, resided in about two dozen geographic areas of the United States, and were enrolled through a virtual design. Cohort assignment in the prospective study relied on participant-reported clinical history from a screening survey and a study questionnaire. For ImmuneRACE Cohort 3, a participant was defined as recovered based on two consecutive negative NP/OP PCR tests, clearance by a healthcare professional, or resolution of symptoms. Each participant in the prospective study had whole blood, serum and a nasopharyngeal or oropharyngeal swab collected by mobile phlebotomists. Additional blood draws and questionnaires over an approximately two-month period could optionally be provided by prospective study participants. Before DNA extraction, prospective study blood samples were shipped either frozen or at room temperature. CDR1 and CDR2, looked up from the germline V gene, are SGDLS and YYNGEE. Measured from the cysteine to the phenylalanine, the CDR3 is 15 residues long. Only the CDR3 region is kept as DNA, spanning 45 bases read in frame from base 1. V is cut by 0 bases and J by 5 bases, and the space between the germline ends is 9 bases.

Here the chain combines TRBV9 and TRBJ1-6; perhaps TRBD1 is the D gene, with 5 bases matching. The sequencing input was PBMCs or T cells enriched from blood (not recorded which). This TCR was sampled from a man between 18 and 35 years old who had recovered from COVID-19. The nucleotide sequence reads TGTGCCAGCAGCGTAGACGGACACAATAATTCACCCCTCCACTTT. It translates as CASSVDGHNNSPLHF.